Below are 26 T cell receptor beta chains sequenced from a single sample in a study of regulatory T cells in long-lasting Graves disease (dated by TCRdb to 2020 to 2023). The method behind the library was multiplex PCR. For sequencing, an Illumina HiSeq 4000 was employed. CDR3 regions were amplified by Arm-PCR with iRepertoire HTBI primers to construct TCR beta libraries. TCRdb itself trimmed the public reads at Q25 with fastp, ran MiXCR and retained productive beta chains. Under each unique CDR3 protein, matching rows form one entry showing the most common genes and DNA. The sample has roughly 420,000 distinct CDR3 sequences on record, less than 20% of them singletons. Of the sample, about 11% is held by the ten largest clones. The time point tag for this specimen amounts to: newly diagnosed GD, antithyroid drugs for less than 3 months. For both TCR sequencing and RNA sequencing, RNA was extracted from PBMCs in TRIzol.

This sample was shared with a second study, whose subject was T cells in Graves' hyperthyroidism and ophthalmopathy.

The sequencing used peripheral blood mononuclear cells (PBMCs), collected at new diagnosis, from a patient treated with antithyroid drugs. These receptors all stem from a woman between 25 and 40 years old with Graves disease. Donor details come from another sample of the same person, matched by shared clones.

The gene calls are TRBV18 and TRBJ2-2; D gene ambiguous. The V end was cut by 2 bases, the J end by 2 bases, with 12 bases between. This CDR3 contains 16 residues. Germline CDR1 and CDR2: KGHSH and LQKENI. The CDR3 loop reads CASSPFAGLNTGELFF. Written as DNA, the CDR3 is TGTGCCAGCTCACCATTTGCCGGCTTAAACACCGGGGAGCTGTTTTTT.

The sample holds many counts of this clonotype. The rearrangement links TRBV3-1 to TRBJ1-5; D gene unclear. This CDR3 contains 17 residues. With 0 bases removed from V and 4 bases from J, the gap between germline ends came to 16 bases. CDR1 and CDR2 from the germline V gene are LGHDT and YNNKEL (reference sequence). This CDR3 is CASSQDSPYRQNQPQHF. CDR3 coding DNA: TGTGCCAGCAGCCAAGATTCACCTTACCGGCAGAATCAGCCCCAGCATTTT.

This clonotype was picked up many times. The genes are TRBV9 and TRBJ2-3; D possibly uses TRBD1 or TRBD2 (5 bases each). The germline V gene has CDR1 SGDLS and CDR2 YYNGEE. This CDR3 has 16 residues. Trimming left V 3 bases short and J 6 bases short, with 20 bases between. CDR3 in amino acids: CASSGSGALGMDTQYF. CDR3 DNA: TGTGCCAGCAGCGGATCCGGGGCACTTGGGATGGATACGCAGTATTTT. The complete variable domain, with remaining parts taken from reference TRBV9 and TRBJ2-3, reads DSGVTQTPKHLITATGQRVTLRCSPRSGDLSVYWYQQSLDQGLQFLIQYYNGEERAKGNILERFSAQQFPDLHSELNLSSLELGDSALYFCASSGSGALGMDTQYFGPGTRLTVL.

This clonotype was seen more than once but under ten times. This chain joins TRBV27 and TRBJ2-7; D not resolved. The CDR3 spans 13 residues. V was clipped by 8 bases and J by 1 base, with 12 bases between them. CDR1 and CDR2 from the germline V gene are MNHEY and SMNVEV (reference sequence). Written as DNA, the CDR3 is TGTGCCAGCCGAGGTGATTTTTCCTACGAGCAGTACTTC. It codes for CASRGDFSYEQYF.

This clonotype has ten or more counts. The V call is TRBV5-4, the J call TRBJ1-4; 7 bases agree with TRBD1. The junction had 3 bases not matched to a gene; V was cut back by 4 bases and J by 6 bases. Per germline, CDR1 SGHNT and CDR2 YYREEE (reference sequence). The CDR3 totals 13 residues. The CDR3 is CASSDRVDEKLFF. The DNA of the CDR3 is TGTGCCAGCAGCGACAGGGTCGATGAAAAACTGTTTTTT.

The chain combines TRBV20-1 with TRBJ1-4, with 9 bases matching TRBD1. The V and J ends lost 3 bases and 7 bases, in that order; junction bases with no gene match: 6. Per germline, CDR1 DFQATT and CDR2 SNEGSKA (reference sequence). This CDR3 has 14 residues. The CDR3: CSARGTGLSEKLFF. The CDR3 region has the DNA TGCAGTGCTAGGGGGACAGGGCTCTCTGAAAAACTGTTTTTT.

This clonotype was seen repeatedly, ten times or more. The chain employs TRBV28 and TRBJ2-3; 14 positions match TRBD2. With 7 bases clipped from V and 4 bases from J, the junction kept 19 bases outside the gene matches. The V gene's germline CDR1 is MDHEN and CDR2 SYDVKM. The CDR3 spans 20 residues. The CDR3 loop reads CASKLRQGTSGSWVSDTQYF. Here the CDR3 DNA reads TGTGCCAGCAAACTCCGACAGGGGACTAGCGGGAGTTGGGTTTCAGATACGCAGTATTTT.

This clonotype has a count of ten or more. The chain uses TRBV27 and TRBJ2-5; TRBD2 agrees at 8 bases. Per germline, CDR1 MNHEY and CDR2 SMNVEV (reference sequence). This CDR3 spans 17 amino acids. The ends lost 3 bases at V and 1 base at J; junction bases unmatched: 10. The CDR3 protein is CASSFSPHSGIQETQYF. Written as DNA, the CDR3 is TGTGCCAGCAGTTTCTCACCGCATAGCGGGATCCAAGAGACCCAGTACTTC.

This clonotype has a count of ten or more. The chain carries TRBV29-1 and TRBJ1-4; no definite D call. Deletions cut 6 bases from V and 7 bases from J, with 15 bases between. The CDR3 has 13 amino acids. Germline V gene lookup returns CDR1 SQVTM and CDR2 ANQGSEA. CDR3 loop: CSVREGSGEKLFF. For the CDR3, the DNA is TGCAGCGTGCGTGAGGGAAGCGGTGAAAAACTGTTTTTT.

This clonotype appeared a few times. The chain recombines TRBV19 with TRBJ1-2; D gene unclear. Germline CDR1 and CDR2: LNHDA and SQIVND (reference sequence). V was shortened by 5 bases and J by 4 bases, with 8 bases between the two germline ends. The CDR3 consists of 12 residues. The CDR3 here is CASSGAIYGYTF. As DNA, the CDR3 is TGTGCCAGTAGTGGAGCCATCTATGGCTACACCTTC.

This clonotype was seen repeatedly, ten times or more. The chain has TRBV11-2 and TRBJ2-3; TRBD2 matches at 9 bases. The germline gives CDR1 SGHAT, CDR2 FQNNGV. V gave up 5 bases and J gave up 4 bases; unmatched junction bases: 10. CDR3 size: 16 residues. The CDR3 reads CASSVVGLAGPDTQYF. CDR3 nucleotides: TGTGCCAGCAGCGTAGTGGGGCTAGCGGGACCAGATACGCAGTATTTT.

The V and J genes are TRBV7-2 and TRBJ2-1, with 13 bases identical to TRBD2. The CDR3 is 18 amino acids. Germline CDR1 SGHTA, CDR2 FQGNSA. V lost 3 bases to trimming and J lost 5 bases; unmatched junction nucleotides: 10. The CDR3: CASSLPGTSGISHNEQFF. The CDR3 nucleotides are TGTGCCAGCAGCTTGCCAGGGACTAGCGGGATTAGTCACAATGAGCAGTTCTTC. Looking up the rest from reference TRBV7-2 and TRBJ2-1 gives the full variable domain: GAGVSQSPSNKVTEKGKDVELRCDPISGHTALYWYRQSLGQGLEFLIYFQGNSAPDKSGLPSDRFSAERTGGSVSTLTIQRTQQEDSAVYLCASSLPGTSGISHNEQFFGPGTRLTVL.

The genes are TRBV28 and TRBJ2-7, with D perhaps matching TRBD2 (5 bases). The V and J ends lost 6 bases and 5 bases respectively, with 20 bases between them. CDR1 is MDHEN and CDR2 is SYDVKM in the germline V gene. The length of the CDR3 is 15 residues. The DNA for the CDR3 is TGTGCCAGCAGCGCCGGGGTTGGCAAATCCCACGAGCAGTACTTC. Encoded protein: CASSAGVGKSHEQYF.

The rearrangement uses TRBV19 and TRBJ1-4, with TRBD1 matching over 7 bases. Germline V gene sequence: CDR1 LNHDA, CDR2 SQIVND (reference sequence). This CDR3 spans 14 amino acids. The J segment lost 8 bases and the V segment lost 7 bases, leaving 10 bases of the junction unmatched. The CDR3 protein is CASTEGQTEEKLFF. Here the CDR3 DNA reads TGTGCCAGTACCGAGGGACAGACCGAAGAAAAACTGTTTTTT.

Only a few counts were recorded for this clonotype. The gene calls are TRBV19 and TRBJ2-7, with 8 nucleotides matching TRBD1. Unmatched junction bases numbered 2, after V lost 4 bases and J lost 3 bases. Germline V CDR1 and CDR2: LNHDA, SQIVND (reference sequence). The CDR3 has 13 amino acids. The DNA of the CDR3 is TGTGCCAGTAGTAAGGACAGGGTCTACGAGCAGTACTTC. Protein sequence: CASSKDRVYEQYF.

The V call is TRBV27, the J call TRBJ2-2, with D possibly matching TRBD1 (6 bases). The V gene lost 5 bases and the J gene lost 6 bases, with 10 bases spanning the gap. Germline lookup yields CDR1 MNHEY and CDR2 SMNVEV (reference sequence). The length of the CDR3 is 13 residues. The CDR3 sequence: CASSVTGPGELFF. The CDR3 bases are TGTGCCAGCAGTGTGACAGGCCCCGGGGAGCTGTTTTTT.

This clonotype was detected ten times or more. J is TRBJ2-5 and V is TRBV6-2 or TRBV6-3; maybe TRBD2 (7 bases). Between the trimmed V and J ends, which lost 6 bases and 5 bases, there was a span of 16 bases. The length of the CDR3 is 14 residues. The germline V gene has CDR1 MNHEY and CDR2 SVGEGT. The CDR3 sequence: CASREGGEMETQYF. In DNA form, the CDR3 reads TGTGCCAGCAGGGAGGGGGGGGAGATGGAGACCCAGTACTTC.

This clonotype was recorded at least ten times. The chain recombines TRBV24-1 with TRBJ2-1; D ambiguous. Germline values: CDR1 KGHDR, CDR2 SFDVKD. The CDR3 runs to 12 residues. V lost 4 bases and J lost 7, with 7 bases in between. The CDR3 here is CATSESANEQFF. The CDR3 nucleotides read TGTGCCACCAGTGAGTCGGCGAATGAGCAGTTCTTC.

This clonotype has at least ten counts. V gene TRBV28 combines with J gene TRBJ2-7; unclear D gene. Germline V gives CDR1 MDHEN, CDR2 SYDVKM. The V end was cut by 7 bases, the J end by 1 base, with 14 bases between. This CDR3 is built from 14 residues. For the CDR3, the DNA is TGTGCCAGCACCCTATCGGGCGGTTCCTACGAGCAGTACTTC. Translated, it gives CASTLSGGSYEQYF.

In this sample, this clonotype turned up many times. The chain has TRBV9 and TRBJ2-1, with D unclear. This CDR3 has 15 residues. Germline-derived CDR1 and CDR2 are SGDLS and YYNGEE. Trimming took 4 bases from V and 0 from J, leaving 11 bases between them. The CDR3 DNA is TGTGCCAGCAGCCCGGATATGAGCTCCTACAATGAGCAGTTCTTC. It yields the protein CASSPDMSSYNEQFF.

The chain links TRBV20-1 to TRBJ1-3, with TRBD1 matching over 10 bases. CDR1 and CDR2 from the germline V gene are DFQATT and SNEGSKA (reference sequence). The junction had 7 bases not matched to a gene; V was cut back by 2 bases and J by 6 bases. The CDR3 has 15 amino acids. The CDR3 sequence: CSARPQDRGANTIYF. The CDR3 DNA reads as TGCAGTGCTAGACCACAGGACAGGGGGGCAAACACCATATATTTT.

This clonotype showed up many times. This rearrangement joins TRBV3-1 to TRBJ2-1, with D possibly being TRBD2 (5 bases). Germline CDR1 and CDR2: LGHDT and YNNKEL (reference sequence). This CDR3 has 18 amino acids. Trimming cost V 0 bases and J 5 bases, with 20 bases left between them. CDR3 nucleotides: TGTGCCAGCAGCCAAGATACTCGAGGGCTGCCCACAAACAATGAGCAGTTCTTC. Its translation: CASSQDTRGLPTNNEQFF.

Note on this clonotype: One base away lies a much larger clone, so this may be a sequencing read error. The rearrangement links TRBV28 to TRBJ2-4; 7 nucleotides align to TRBD2. The V gene's germline CDR1 is MDHEN and CDR2 SYDVKM. With 6 bases clipped from V and 13 bases from J, the junction kept 18 bases outside the gene matches. The CDR3 spans 15 residues. CDR3 in amino acids: CASRRDYSSYNEQYF. In DNA form, the CDR3 reads TGTGCCAGCAGGAGGGACTATAGCTCCTACAATGAGCAGTACTTC.

This clonotype was detected ten times or more. This chain links TRBV19 with TRBJ1-1, with 9 bases fitting TRBD1. The CDR3 has 15 residues. Germline V lookup: CDR1 LNHDA, CDR2 SQIVND (reference sequence). Trimming removed 5 bases from V and 4 bases from J; junction bases left unmatched: 8. Here the CDR3 reads CASSPGQGGGTEAFF. For the CDR3, the DNA is TGTGCCAGTAGTCCGGGACAGGGAGGAGGCACTGAAGCTTTCTTT.

This clonotype was counted many times. In DNA, the CDR3 is TGTGCCAGCAGACACGCAGGGAGAGTGAACACTGAAGCTTTCTTT. Translating gives CASRHAGRVNTEAFF. V is TRBV13 and J is TRBJ1-1, with a weak D call TRBD1 (5 bases). The CDR3 contains 15 residues. V was trimmed by 6 bases and J by 0 bases, leaving 14 bases between them. Germline V gene sequence: CDR1 PRHDT, CDR2 FYEKMQ (reference sequence).

DNA for the CDR3: TGTGCCAGCAGCTTGTCCCGGATTAATGGGCGGCACTCTGGGGCCAACGTCCTGACTTTC. This codes for CASSLSRINGRHSGANVLTF. The chain recombines TRBV5-5 with TRBJ2-6, with D hard to call. The CDR3 runs to 20 residues. Trimming left V 1 base short and J 0 bases short, with 20 bases between. Germline CDR1 reads SGHKS; CDR2 reads YYEKEE (reference sequence).